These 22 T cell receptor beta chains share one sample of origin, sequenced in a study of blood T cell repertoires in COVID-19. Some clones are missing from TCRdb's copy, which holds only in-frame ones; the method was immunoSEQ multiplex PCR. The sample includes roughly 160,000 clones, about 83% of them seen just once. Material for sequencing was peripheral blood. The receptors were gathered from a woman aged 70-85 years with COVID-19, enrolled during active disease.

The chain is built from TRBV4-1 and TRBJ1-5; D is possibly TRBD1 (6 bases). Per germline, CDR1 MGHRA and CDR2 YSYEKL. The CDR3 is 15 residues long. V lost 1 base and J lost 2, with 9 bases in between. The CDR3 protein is CASSQGRQGNQPQHF. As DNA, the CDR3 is TGCGCCAGCAGCCAAGGTAGACAGGGCAATCAGCCCCAGCATTTT.

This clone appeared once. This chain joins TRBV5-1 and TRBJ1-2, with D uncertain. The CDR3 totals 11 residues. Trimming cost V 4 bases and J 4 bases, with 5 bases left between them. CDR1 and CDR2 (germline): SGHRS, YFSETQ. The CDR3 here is CASSGLYGYTF. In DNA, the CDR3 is TGCGCCAGCAGCGGGCTCTATGGCTACACCTTC.

CDR3 sequence: CASSVNTEAFF. The CDR3 DNA follows: TGTGCCAGCAGCGTGAACACTGAAGCTTTCTTT. This chain connects TRBV6-5 to TRBJ1-1; D is unclear. From germline, CDR1 is MNHEY and CDR2 SVGAGI. The CDR3 runs 11 residues. The ends were cut back, 6 bases at V and 0 bases at J, with 2 bases in the middle.

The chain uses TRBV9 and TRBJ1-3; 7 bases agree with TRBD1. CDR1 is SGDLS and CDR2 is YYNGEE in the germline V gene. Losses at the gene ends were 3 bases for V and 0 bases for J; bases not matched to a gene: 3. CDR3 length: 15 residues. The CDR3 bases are TGTGCCAGCAGCGGCCAGGGGGGCTCTGGAAACACCATATATTTT. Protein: CASSGQGGSGNTIYF.

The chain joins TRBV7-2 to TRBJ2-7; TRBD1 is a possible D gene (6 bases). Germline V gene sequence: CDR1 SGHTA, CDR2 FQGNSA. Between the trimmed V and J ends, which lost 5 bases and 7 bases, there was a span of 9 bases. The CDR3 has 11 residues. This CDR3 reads CASSQDREQYF. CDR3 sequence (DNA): TGTGCCAGCAGCCAGGACAGAGAGCAGTACTTC.

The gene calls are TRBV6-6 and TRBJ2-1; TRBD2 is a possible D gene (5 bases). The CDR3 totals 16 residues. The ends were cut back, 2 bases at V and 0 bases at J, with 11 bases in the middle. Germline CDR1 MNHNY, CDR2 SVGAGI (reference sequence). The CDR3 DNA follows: TGTGCCAGCAGTTACCCGGGGTTGAGCTCCTACAATGAGCAGTTCTTC. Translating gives CASSYPGLSSYNEQFF.

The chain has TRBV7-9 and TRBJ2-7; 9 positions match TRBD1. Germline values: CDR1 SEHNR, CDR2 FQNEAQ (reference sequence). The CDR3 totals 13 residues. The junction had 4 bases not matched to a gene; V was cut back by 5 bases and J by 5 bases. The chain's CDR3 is CASSGTGYNEQYF. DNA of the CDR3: TGTGCCAGCAGCGGGACAGGGTATAACGAGCAGTACTTC.

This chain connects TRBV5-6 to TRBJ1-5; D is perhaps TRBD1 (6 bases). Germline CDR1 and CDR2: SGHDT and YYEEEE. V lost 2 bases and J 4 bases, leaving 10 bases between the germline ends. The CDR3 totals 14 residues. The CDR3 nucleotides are TGTGCCAGCAGCTTATACAGGGAAAATCAGCCCCAGCATTTT. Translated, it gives CASSLYRENQPQHF.

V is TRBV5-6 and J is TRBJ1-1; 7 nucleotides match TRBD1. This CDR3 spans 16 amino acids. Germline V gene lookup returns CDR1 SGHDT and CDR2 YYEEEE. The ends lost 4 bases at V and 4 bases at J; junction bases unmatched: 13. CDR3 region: CASSPTSGQALTEAFF. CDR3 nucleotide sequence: TGTGCCAGCAGCCCAACAAGTGGACAGGCACTCACTGAAGCTTTCTTT. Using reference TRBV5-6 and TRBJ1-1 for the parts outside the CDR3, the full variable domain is DAGVTQSPTHLIKTRGQQVTLRCSPKSGHDTVSWYQQALGQGPQFIFQYYEEEERQRGNFPDRFSGHQFPNYSSELNVNALLLGDSALYLCASSPTSGQALTEAFFGQGTRLTVV.

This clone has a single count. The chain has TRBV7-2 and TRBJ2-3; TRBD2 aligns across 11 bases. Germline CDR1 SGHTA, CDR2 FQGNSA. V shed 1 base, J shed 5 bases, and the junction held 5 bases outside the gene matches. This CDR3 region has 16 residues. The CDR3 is CASSLGLAGMIDTQYF. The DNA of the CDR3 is TGTGCCAGCAGCTTAGGACTAGCGGGGATGATAGATACGCAGTATTTT.

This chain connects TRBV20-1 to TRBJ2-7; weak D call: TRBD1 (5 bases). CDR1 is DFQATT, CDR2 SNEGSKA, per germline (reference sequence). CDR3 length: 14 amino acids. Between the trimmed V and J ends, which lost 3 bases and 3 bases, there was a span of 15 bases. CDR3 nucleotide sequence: TGCAGTGCTAGTAAGGGGCAGTTATTCTACGAGCAGTACTTC. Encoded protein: CSASKGQLFYEQYF.

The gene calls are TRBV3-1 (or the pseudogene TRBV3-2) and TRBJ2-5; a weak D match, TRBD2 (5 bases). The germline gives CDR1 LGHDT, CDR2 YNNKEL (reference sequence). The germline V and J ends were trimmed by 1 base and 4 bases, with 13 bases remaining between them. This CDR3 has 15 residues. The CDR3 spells CASSQGNPGGETQYF. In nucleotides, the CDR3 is TGTGCCAGCAGCCAAGGGAATCCCGGAGGAGAGACCCAGTACTTC.

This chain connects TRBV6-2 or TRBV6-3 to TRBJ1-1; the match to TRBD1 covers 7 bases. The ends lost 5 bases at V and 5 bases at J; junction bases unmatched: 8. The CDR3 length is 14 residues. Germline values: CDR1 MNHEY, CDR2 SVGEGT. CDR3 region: CASSPTGVGTEAFF. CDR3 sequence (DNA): TGTGCCAGCAGTCCCACAGGGGTGGGGACTGAAGCTTTCTTT.

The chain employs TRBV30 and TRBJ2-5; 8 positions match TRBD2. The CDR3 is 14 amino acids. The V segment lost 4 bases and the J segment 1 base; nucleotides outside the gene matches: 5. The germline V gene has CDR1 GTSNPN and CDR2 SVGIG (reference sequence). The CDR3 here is CAWTRGGFQETQYF. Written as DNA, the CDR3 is TGTGCCTGGACTCGCGGGGGGTTCCAAGAGACCCAGTACTTC.

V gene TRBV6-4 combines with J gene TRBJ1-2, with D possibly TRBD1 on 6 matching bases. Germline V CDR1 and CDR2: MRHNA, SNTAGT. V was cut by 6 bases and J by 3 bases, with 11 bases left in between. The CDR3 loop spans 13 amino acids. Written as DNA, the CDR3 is TGTGCCAGCAGGCCGGACAGAGACTATGGCTACACCTTC. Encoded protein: CASRPDRDYGYTF.

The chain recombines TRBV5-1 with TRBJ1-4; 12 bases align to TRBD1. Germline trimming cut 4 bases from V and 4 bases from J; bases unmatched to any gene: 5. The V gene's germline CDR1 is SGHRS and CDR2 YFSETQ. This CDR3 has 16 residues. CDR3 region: CASSPGQGAGNEKLFF. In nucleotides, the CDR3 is TGCGCCAGCAGCCCGGGACAGGGGGCCGGTAATGAAAAACTGTTTTTT.

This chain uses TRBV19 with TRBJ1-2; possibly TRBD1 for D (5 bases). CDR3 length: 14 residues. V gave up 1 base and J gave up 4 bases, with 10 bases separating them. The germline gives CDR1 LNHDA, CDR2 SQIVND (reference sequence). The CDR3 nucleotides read TGTGCCAGTAGTATAGGTCGACAGTCCTATGGCTACACCTTC. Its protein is CASSIGRQSYGYTF.

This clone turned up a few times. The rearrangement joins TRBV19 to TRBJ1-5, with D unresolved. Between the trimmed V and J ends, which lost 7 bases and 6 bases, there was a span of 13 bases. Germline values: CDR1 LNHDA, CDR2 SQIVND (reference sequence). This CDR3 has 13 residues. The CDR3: CASTQKEGQPQHF. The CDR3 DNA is TGTGCCAGTACCCAGAAGGAGGGTCAGCCCCAGCATTTT.

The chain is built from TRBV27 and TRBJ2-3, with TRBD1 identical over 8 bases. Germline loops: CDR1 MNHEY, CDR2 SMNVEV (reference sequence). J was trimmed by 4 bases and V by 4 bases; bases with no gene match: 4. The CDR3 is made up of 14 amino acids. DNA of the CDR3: TGTGCCAGCAGTTATGCAGGGGGCCCAGATACGCAGTATTTT. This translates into CASSYAGGPDTQYF.

CDR3 amino acids: CASSPPGGHYEQYF. In DNA, the CDR3 is TGTGCCAGCAGCCCCCCAGGGGGCCACTACGAGCAGTACTTC. The chain links TRBV5-4 to TRBJ2-7; 8 nucleotides agree with TRBD1. CDR3 size: 14 residues. CDR1 SGHNT and CDR2 YYREEE come from the germline V gene (reference sequence). V was pared by 4 bases and J by 3 bases, with 6 bases of the junction left unmatched.

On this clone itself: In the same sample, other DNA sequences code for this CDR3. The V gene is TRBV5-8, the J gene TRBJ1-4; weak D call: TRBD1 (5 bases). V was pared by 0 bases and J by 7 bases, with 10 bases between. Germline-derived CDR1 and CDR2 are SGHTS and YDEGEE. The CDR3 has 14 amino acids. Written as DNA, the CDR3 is TGTGCCAGCAGCTTGGGGCAGGGAGGTGAAAAACTGTTTTTT. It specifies CASSLGQGGEKLFF.

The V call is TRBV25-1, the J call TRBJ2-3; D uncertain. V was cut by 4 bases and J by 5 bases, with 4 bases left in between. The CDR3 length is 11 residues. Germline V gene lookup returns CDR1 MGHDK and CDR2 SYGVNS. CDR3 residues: CASSGRDTQYF. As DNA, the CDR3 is TGTGCCAGCAGTGGTAGAGATACGCAGTATTTT.